Listed here are 9 T cell receptor beta chains from one sample, sequenced in a study of shared clonotypes between healthy human individuals. The protocol was immunoSEQ multiplex PCR, while the TCRdb copy is restricted to in-frame clones and leaves out a portion. This sample has millions of clones, with 85% to 95% found just once. The sequenced sample consisted of naive CD4+ T cells from PBMCs. As for subset: CD45RA+ positively selected. All receptors derive from a man aged 18 to 35 in good health. Some clones in this sample may be carry-over from other donors' samples.

CDR3 sequence (DNA): TGTGCCAGCAGCTTCTCCGGGACAGGGGCAGATACGCAGTATTTT. Translating it yields CASSFSGTGADTQYF. This rearrangement joins TRBV11-3 to TRBJ2-3; the match to TRBD1 covers 10 bases. This CDR3 has 15 amino acids. From germline, CDR1 is SGHNT and CDR2 YENEEA. V shed 3 bases, J shed 4 bases, and the junction held 4 bases outside the gene matches.

This chain joins TRBV21-1 and TRBJ1-2. TRBV21-1 is recorded as a pseudogene. This CDR3 is 16 amino acids long. The CDR3 nucleotides are TGTGCCAGCAGCTGGAGAGCTACGGGACGCGAAGGTGGCTACACCTTC. Residues: CASSWRATGREGGYTF.

V and J are TRBV18 and TRBJ2-2; D unclear. CDR1 and CDR2 from the germline V gene are KGHSH and LQKENI. The CDR3 extends over 16 amino acids. The V end lost 3 bases, the J end lost 1 base, and 12 bases lay between the germline ends. The CDR3 reads CASSPLESLNTGELFF. The CDR3 nucleotides are TGTGCCAGCTCACCGTTAGAATCCTTGAACACCGGGGAGCTGTTTTTT.

V usage is TRBV5-6 and J usage is TRBJ1-2; D may be TRBD1 (5 bases). The germline V gene has CDR1 SGHDT and CDR2 YYEEEE. V lost 4 bases, J lost 4 bases, and 14 bases lay in between. CDR3 length: 14 residues. Written as DNA, the CDR3 is TGTGCCAGCAGCACCCGGGGCAGGAGCTATGGCTACACCTTC. Residues: CASSTRGRSYGYTF.

The chain couples TRBV6-5 to TRBJ1-3, with D perhaps TRBD1 (6 bases). V lost 4 bases and J lost 2, with 15 bases in between. The CDR3 runs 16 residues. Per the germline V gene, CDR1 is MNHEY and CDR2 is SVGAGI. The DNA for the CDR3 is TGTGCCAGCAGTTTAATGTCCCGGACAGCTGGAAACACCATATATTTT. This gives the protein CASSLMSRTAGNTIYF.

The chain has TRBV5-1 and TRBJ2-5; a possible D gene is TRBD2 (6 bases). This CDR3 is built from 15 residues. The germline gives CDR1 SGHRS, CDR2 YFSETQ. The V end lost 4 bases, the J end lost 0 bases, and 13 bases lay between the germline ends. CDR3 sequence (DNA): TGCGCCAGCAGCCCCCGGGGGACCAACCAAGAGACCCAGTACTTC. Its translation is CASSPRGTNQETQYF.

A remark on this clone: This CDR3 is also generated by other DNA sequences in the sample. The chain has TRBV7-3 and TRBJ1-1; maybe TRBD1 (5 bases). Germline CDR1 SGHTA, CDR2 FQGTGA. Between the trimmed V and J ends, which lost 2 bases and 1 base, there was a span of 8 bases. There are 14 residues in the CDR3. CDR3 DNA: TGTGCCAGCAGCTTAGCAGGGAGGAACACTGAAGCTTTCTTT. Protein product: CASSLAGRNTEAFF.

The chain employs TRBV28 and TRBJ2-1; perhaps D is TRBD1 or TRBD2 (5 bases each). The CDR3 is made up of 16 amino acids. V lost 9 bases, J lost 0 bases, and 18 bases lay in between. Per the germline V gene, CDR1 is MDHEN and CDR2 is SYDVKM. The CDR3 protein is CASRGGGLNSYNEQFF. CDR3 nucleotide sequence: TGTGCCAGTCGAGGTGGGGGATTGAACTCCTACAATGAGCAGTTCTTC.

This chain joins TRBV28 and TRBJ1-5; D is ambiguous. The V end lost 2 bases, the J end lost 3 bases, and 11 bases lay between the germline ends. CDR1 is MDHEN, CDR2 SYDVKM, per germline. This CDR3 is 15 amino acids long. The CDR3 DNA is TGTGCCAGCAGTTTAGGTCGGAGAAACAATCAGCCCCAGCATTTT. This codes for CASSLGRRNNQPQHF.